A selection of T cell receptor beta chains follows, all from one sample in a study of CD8+CD57+ T cells in acquired aplastic anemia. TCRdb passed the reads through MiXCR, listing each CDR3 protein once. The data hold 170,000 or so distinct CDR3 sequences, with more than 40% observed a single time. Material: sorted CD4+, CD8+, or CD8+CD57+ T cells (not recorded which) from PBMCs. All receptors derive from a human donor with aplastic anemia. CDR3s include the opening cysteine and the closing phenylalanine or tryptophan. The D gene is left open where the match is weak. Expanded clones are given a class, and other clones once, few, many or no size at all.

.	many	TRBJ2-1	TRBV24-1	TGTGCCACCAGTGATTCTCACGCGGGAAGGCTTGATGAGCAGTTCTTC	CATSDSHAGRLDEQFF
.	.	TRBJ2-1	TRBV19	TGTGCCAGTAGTATAGTGTCCAAGAAGGACGAGCAGTTCTTC	CASSIVSKKDEQFF
TRBD1	.	TRBJ2-7	TRBV7-2	TGTGCCAGCAGCTTAGGTGGCAGGGGGCTTCCTTACGAGCAGTACTTC	CASSLGGRGLPYEQYF
TRBD1	many	TRBJ1-5	TRBV2	TGTGCCAGCAGTGGAAGAACAGGGGGTTGGAATCAGCCCCAGCATTTT	CASSGRTGGWNQPQHF
.	many	TRBJ1-2	TRBV6-1	TGTGCCAGCATGGCTCTAGACGCCCTTAGCTATGGCTACACCTTC	CASMALDALSYGYTF
.	many	TRBJ2-7	TRBV29-1	TGCAGCGCCGCCCTTCCTTACGAGCAGTACTTC	CSAALPYEQYF
.	.	TRBJ1-1	TRBV12-5	TGTGCTAGTGTCAGGCAGTCAAACATGAACACTGAAGCTTTCTTT	CASVRQSNMNTEAFF
.	many	TRBJ2-2	TRBV9	TGTGCCAGCAGCGTAGTCCACCTCCCCGGCGGGGAGCTGTTTTTT	CASSVVHLPGGELFF
TRBD2	few	TRBJ2-1	TRBV28	TGTGCCAGCAGTTTCGGAGCGGGAGGGTTCTTC	CASSFGAGGFF
.	many	TRBJ1-1	TRBV5-1	TGCGCCAGCAGCTCCCCAAGGACAGAGAACACTGAAGCTTTCTTT	CASSSPRTENTEAFF
.	.	TRBJ1-2	TRBV20-1	TGCAGTGCTAGAGATGTAAAAGGGCGAACCGGCTACACCTTC	CSARDVKGRTGYTF